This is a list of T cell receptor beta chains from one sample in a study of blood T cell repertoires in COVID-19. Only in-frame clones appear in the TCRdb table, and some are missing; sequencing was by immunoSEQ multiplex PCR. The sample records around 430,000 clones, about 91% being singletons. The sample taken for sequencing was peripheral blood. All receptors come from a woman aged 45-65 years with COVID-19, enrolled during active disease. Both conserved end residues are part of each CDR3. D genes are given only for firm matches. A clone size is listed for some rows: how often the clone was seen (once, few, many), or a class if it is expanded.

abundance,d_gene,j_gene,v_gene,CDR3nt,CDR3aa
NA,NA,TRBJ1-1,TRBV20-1,TGCAGTGCTAGGGGGCAGACTGAAGCTTTCTTT,CSARGQTEAFF
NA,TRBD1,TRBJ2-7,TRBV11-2,TGTGCCAGCAGCTTAAAAATCTCGCAGGACAGGGACTACGAGCAGTACTTC,CASSLKISQDRDYEQYF
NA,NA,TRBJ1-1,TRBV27,TGTGCCAGCAGTTGGGCGGAGGGCACTGAAGCTTTCTTT,CASSWAEGTEAFF
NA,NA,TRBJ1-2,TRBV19,TGTGCCAGTAGTATAGGGCGGCTCTATGGCTACACCTTC,CASSIGRLYGYTF
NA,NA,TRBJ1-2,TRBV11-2,TGTGCCAGCAGCTTAATCAAGGGGCGAGGATATGGCTACACCTTC,CASSLIKGRGYGYTF
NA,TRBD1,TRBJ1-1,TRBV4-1,TGCGCCAGCAGCCAAAGGACAGGGATAGGAACTGAAGCTTTCTTT,CASSQRTGIGTEAFF
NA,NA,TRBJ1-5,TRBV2,TGTGCCAGCAGTAAAAGGGCCAGGGGTGACCAGCCCCAGCATTTT,CASSKRARGDQPQHF
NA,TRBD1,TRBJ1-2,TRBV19,TGTGCCAGTAGTAGAGGACAGGGGATCGACTATGGCTACACCTTC,CASSRGQGIDYGYTF
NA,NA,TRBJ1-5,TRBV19,TGTGCCAGTAGTCAAAGACAGGAAAATCAGCCCCAGCATTTT,CASSQRQENQPQHF
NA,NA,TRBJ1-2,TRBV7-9,TGTGCCAGCAGCTTAGGGACATTCAACTATGGCTACACCTTC,CASSLGTFNYGYTF
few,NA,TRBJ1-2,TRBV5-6,TGTGCCAGCAACCGAGAATTTGCGGGGGGCTACACCTTC,CASNREFAGGYTF
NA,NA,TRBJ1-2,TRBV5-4,TGTGCCAGCAGCTTTACAGGGACGAGCTATGGCTACACCTTC,CASSFTGTSYGYTF
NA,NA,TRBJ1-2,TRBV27,TGTGCCACCCTCAAACACAGGGATGGGAACTATGGCTACACCTTC,CATLKHRDGNYGYTF
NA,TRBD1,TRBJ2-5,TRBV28,TGTGCCAGCGGTGACAGGGGGAGGGAGACCCAGTACTTC,CASGDRGRETQYF
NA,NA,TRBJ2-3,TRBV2,TGTGCCAGCCGCCCTACAGGTGTGCCAGATACGCAGTATTTT,CASRPTGVPDTQYF
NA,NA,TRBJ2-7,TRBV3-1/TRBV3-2,TGTGCCAGCAGCCGCCCTGGGACTCGTTCCTACGAGCAGTACTTC,CASSRPGTRSYEQYF
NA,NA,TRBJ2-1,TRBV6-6,TGTGCCAATGGACGCAGGGTGGATGAGCAGTTCTTC,CANGRRVDEQFF
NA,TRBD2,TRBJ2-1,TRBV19,TGTGCCAGTAGTCCCCAGCGGGGGGCCCGAGACAATGAGCAGTTCTTC,CASSPQRGARDNEQFF
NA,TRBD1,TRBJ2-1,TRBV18,TGTGCCAGCTCACCCGGGACAGTAGGGAACAATGAGCAGTTCTTC,CASSPGTVGNNEQFF
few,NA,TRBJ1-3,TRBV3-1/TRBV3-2,TGTGCCAGCAGCCAAGTCGCCAGGGCTAACACCATATATTTT,CASSQVARANTIYF
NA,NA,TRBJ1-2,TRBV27,TGTGCCAGCAGTCAATACCGGCTAAGGGGCTATGGCTACACCTTC,CASSQYRLRGYGYTF
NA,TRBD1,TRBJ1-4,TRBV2,TGTGCCAGCACCCCGGGACAGGAGGGCTCGAAACTGTTTTTT,CASTPGQEGSKLFF
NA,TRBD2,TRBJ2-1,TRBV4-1,TGCGCCAGCAGCCGAGGACTAGCGGGGGTTTTATCCTACAATGAGCAGTTCTTC,CASSRGLAGVLSYNEQFF
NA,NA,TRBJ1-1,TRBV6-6,TGTGCCAGCAGTCCCCAGGGTTGGCCTGAAGCTTTCTTT,CASSPQGWPEAFF
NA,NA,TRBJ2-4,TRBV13,TGTGCCAGCAGCTTAGGCGGCTCACAGAGAAACATTCAGTACTTC,CASSLGGSQRNIQYF
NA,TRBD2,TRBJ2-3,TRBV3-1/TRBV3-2,TGTGCCAGCAGCCAAGGAGGGACTAGCGAAGATACGCAGTATTTT,CASSQGGTSEDTQYF
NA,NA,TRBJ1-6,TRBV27,TGTGCCAGCAGTCTATCGGGGGCACATTCACCCCTCCACTTT,CASSLSGAHSPLHF